Listed below are T cell receptor beta chains from one sample, sequenced in a study of T cells in Graves' hyperthyroidism and ophthalmopathy. MiXCR, applied by TCRdb to the multiplex PCR reads, yields one record per CDR3 protein. The data show under 700,000 distinct CDR3 sequences, 16% seen once. What was sequenced was blood. All receptors come from a woman under 30 with Graves' hyperthyroidism. Both conserved end residues are part of each CDR3. D genes are given only for firm matches. The size of a clone is reported for some rows only, either as once, few or many, or as a class for expanded clones.

abundance,j_gene,d_gene,v_gene,CDR3nt,CDR3aa
many,TRBJ1-1,TRBD1,TRBV5-6,TGTGCCAGCAGGGGGCGGACAGGAGAGCGCACTGAAGCTTTCTTT,CASRGRTGERTEAFF
NA,TRBJ2-5,NA,TRBV30,TGTGCCTGGAGTGTAGGGGGGCAGGACGAGACCCAGTACTTC,CAWSVGGQDETQYF
few,TRBJ2-4,NA,TRBV19,TGTGCCAGTAGCCCTGGCCGGGATAGGAACATTCAGTACTTC,CASSPGRDRNIQYF
NA,TRBJ2-1,NA,TRBV20-1,TGCAGTGCAACCCGGGACAAAAGCTCCTACAATGAGCAGTTCTTC,CSATRDKSSYNEQFF
many,TRBJ2-1,TRBD2,TRBV7-2,TGTGCCAGCAGCTTCAGCGGGGTCTCCTACAATGAGCAGTTCTTC,CASSFSGVSYNEQFF
many,TRBJ2-7,TRBD2,TRBV6-2/TRBV6-3,TGTGCCAGCAGTTACGGGGCTAGCGGCGCCTACGAGCAGTACTTC,CASSYGASGAYEQYF
many,TRBJ1-5,NA,TRBV2,TGTGCCAGCAGTGAAGAGGCTGAGCGGAGTCAGCCCCAGCATTTT,CASSEEAERSQPQHF
many,TRBJ2-7,TRBD2,TRBV11-2,TGTGCCAGCAGCTTCTCGGGCATCGGGCTAGCGGGAGAGCTCTACGAGCAGTACTTC,CASSFSGIGLAGELYEQYF
many,TRBJ1-5,NA,TRBV2,TGTGCCAGCAGTGAACCAGATCAGCCCCAGCATTTT,CASSEPDQPQHF
few,TRBJ2-7,TRBD2,TRBV6-1,TGTGCCAGCAGTGTTGGGCTAGCGGGAGTCTCCTACGAGCAGTACTTC,CASSVGLAGVSYEQYF
many,TRBJ1-1,NA,TRBV7-9,TGTGCCAGCAGCTTAGGGACAGATAGCGACACTGAAGCTTTCTTT,CASSLGTDSDTEAFF
many,TRBJ2-7,NA,TRBV7-2,TGTGCCAGCAGCTTAGGGGCGCAAACCGGCGTATCCTACGAGCAGTACTTC,CASSLGAQTGVSYEQYF
NA,TRBJ1-1,NA,TRBV28,TGTGCCAGCATCCAGGGGATGAACACTGAAACTTTCTTT,CASIQGMNTETFF
NA,TRBJ2-5,NA,TRBV27,TGTGCCAGCAGTCCCCGAGCTAGCGAGGGGGTGCGGGAGACCCAGTACTTC,CASSPRASEGVRETQYF
NA,TRBJ2-1,TRBD2,TRBV20-1,TGCAGTCGGACTAGCGGGGCATACAATGAGCAGTTCTTC,CSRTSGAYNEQFF
NA,TRBJ1-2,NA,TRBV27,TGTGCCAGCAGAGCAGGGACCACTAACTATGGCTACACCTTC,CASRAGTTNYGYTF
NA,TRBJ2-5,NA,TRBV7-2,TGTGCCAGCAGCTTGCCGGGGGCGAGGGAAGAGACCCAGTACTTC,CASSLPGAREETQYF
NA,TRBJ2-1,TRBD2,TRBV2,TGTGCCAACAGCGGTGGGACTAGCGGGAGTTCAAATGAGCAGTTCTTC,CANSGGTSGSSNEQFF
many,TRBJ2-7,NA,TRBV28,TGTGCCAGCAGAAGGGCCACCACCTACGAGCAGTACTTC,CASRRATTYEQYF
NA,TRBJ2-3,NA,TRBV6-1,TGTGCCAGCAGTGATGGAGTAGCGGATGACACAGATACGCAGTATTTT,CASSDGVADDTDTQYF
NA,TRBJ2-7,NA,TRBV18,TGTGCCAGCTTACCACCCGCAGGCTACGAGCAGTACTTC,CASLPPAGYEQYF
few,TRBJ1-1,TRBD1,TRBV3-1,TGTGCCAGCAGCCACCTCCCGGGACAGGGGGAGAACGCTGAAGCTTTCTTT,CASSHLPGQGENAEAFF
few,TRBJ2-2,NA,TRBV28,TGTGCCAGCTACAGGTCCACCGGGGAGCTGTTTTTT,CASYRSTGELFF
many,TRBJ1-5,NA,TRBV5-1,TGCGCCAGCAGCTTGGGGCAGGGGCATAATCAGCCCCAGCATTTT,CASSLGQGHNQPQHF
few,TRBJ1-2,NA,TRBV6-2/TRBV6-3,TGTGCCAGCAGCCGTCCCTCGGCAGTTAACTATGGCTACACCTTC,CASSRPSAVNYGYTF
few,TRBJ2-7,NA,TRBV28,TGTGCCAGCAGTAGCCCGGGGCCCTCCTACGAGCAGTACTTC,CASSSPGPSYEQYF
many,TRBJ2-7,NA,TRBV7-2,TGTGCCAGCAGCTTAGAAGGCAGGCCCTACGAGCAGTACTTC,CASSLEGRPYEQYF
many,TRBJ1-5,NA,TRBV28,TGTGCCAGCAGTTTAGGGGGACATCAAGGAAGCAATCAGCCCCAGCATTTT,CASSLGGHQGSNQPQHF
many,TRBJ2-5,NA,TRBV5-1,TGTGCCAGCAGTTTAGGCAGAGACCAAGAGACCCAGTACTTC,CASSLGRDQETQYF
few,TRBJ2-1,NA,TRBV7-9,TGTGCCAGCAGCTTACTCGGGAGTTCTGGTGAGCAGTTCTTC,CASSLLGSSGEQFF
many,TRBJ1-2,NA,TRBV11-2,TGTGCCACTTTCGGGGCGTTGGGCTACACCTTC,CATFGALGYTF
NA,TRBJ1-6,NA,TRBV19,TGTGCCAGTAGTATGCAGAATTCACCCCTCCACTTT,CASSMQNSPLHF
NA,TRBJ2-5,NA,TRBV28,TGTGCCAGCAGTTTAGGGCTCCCGGAGACCCAGTACTTC,CASSLGLPETQYF
many,TRBJ2-3,TRBD2,TRBV7-3,TGTGCCAGCCGCAGCGGGGGGGCGGGAGATACGCAGTATTTT,CASRSGGAGDTQYF
many,TRBJ2-5,NA,TRBV7-9,TGTGCCAGCAGCTTCGACCTAGCGAGGAAGACCCAGTACTTC,CASSFDLARKTQYF
NA,TRBJ1-5,NA,TRBV16,TGTGCCAGCAGCCAACCGGGGGGGATAGGCGATCAGCCCCAGCATTTT,CASSQPGGIGDQPQHF
few,TRBJ2-3,TRBD2,TRBV6-2/TRBV6-3,TGTGCCAGCAGTGTAGCGGGAACGCAGTATTTT,CASSVAGTQYF
NA,TRBJ2-1,NA,TRBV10-3,TGTGCCATCAGCGATGTATCCTACAATGAGCAGTTCTTC,CAISDVSYNEQFF
many,TRBJ2-2,NA,TRBV11-1,TGTGCCAGCAGCATATGGACGAACGGGGAGCTGTTTTTT,CASSIWTNGELFF
many,TRBJ2-4,NA,TRBV28,TGTGCCAGCCGGGGATTCGGTATAGCCAAAAACATTCAGTACTTC,CASRGFGIAKNIQYF
NA,TRBJ1-1,NA,TRBV29-1,TGCAGCGTGGAAAGGAACACTGAAGCTTTCTTT,CSVERNTEAFF
many,TRBJ2-6,TRBD1,TRBV7-8,TGTGCCAGCAGCTTAGCCCGGCGGACAGGGCGACTTATCTCTGGGGCCAACGTCCTGACTTTC,CASSLARRTGRLISGANVLTF
many,TRBJ1-5,TRBD1,TRBV7-2,TGTGCCAGCAGCGTAAATGGACAGGGATCATGGCCCCAGCATTTT,CASSVNGQGSWPQHF
many,TRBJ1-4,TRBD1,TRBV9,TGTGCCAGCAGCGTAGGGGACAGCCCAACTAATGAAAAACTGTTTTTT,CASSVGDSPTNEKLFF
few,TRBJ1-6,NA,TRBV27,TGTGCCAGCAGAGTCCCTCCCCTCCACTTT,CASRVPPLHF
many,TRBJ2-7,TRBD1,TRBV2,TGTGCCAGCAGGAAACTCGCCGGGACAGGGGGTAGCAAGCAGTACTTC,CASRKLAGTGGSKQYF
few,TRBJ1-1,NA,TRBV6-1,TGTGCCAGCAGACGGGCACGGATTGAAGCTTTCTTT,CASRRARIEAFF
many,TRBJ2-3,NA,TRBV6-5,TGTGCCAGCAGTTATAGAGGGGGAGGAACAGATACGCAGTATTTT,CASSYRGGGTDTQYF
many,TRBJ2-7,NA,TRBV7-8,TGTGCCAGCAGCTTAGTTCAGGGATTAGGGTACGAGCAGTACTTC,CASSLVQGLGYEQYF
many,TRBJ1-6,TRBD1,TRBV2,TGTGCCAGCAAAGGACAGGGGGCTAATTCACCCCTCCACTTT,CASKGQGANSPLHF
many,TRBJ1-5,NA,TRBV28,TGTGCCAGCATTCAAGCGGGGGTGACCCGGGGGAGCAATCAGCCCCAGCATTTT,CASIQAGVTRGSNQPQHF
NA,TRBJ2-6,TRBD2,TRBV6-1,TGTGCCAGCAGCTCAGGGGGGCGGAGGACTAGCGTTACGTCTTTC,CASSSGGRRTSVTSF
NA,TRBJ2-7,NA,TRBV10-2,TGCGCCAGCATCCTCCGGGACACACCCTACGAGCAGTACTTC,CASILRDTPYEQYF
NA,TRBJ1-6,NA,TRBV24-1,TGTGCCACCAGTGATGGAAGGGGGGGGTATAATTCACCCCTCCACTTT,CATSDGRGGYNSPLHF
many,TRBJ2-7,NA,TRBV18,TGTGCCAGCTCACCACCGAACGTCCGGAGCTCCTACGAGCAGTACTTC,CASSPPNVRSSYEQYF
many,TRBJ1-2,NA,TRBV20-1,TGCAGTGCCGGGTCCAGGGGATCTGGTGGCTACACCTTC,CSAGSRGSGGYTF
many,TRBJ2-1,TRBD2,TRBV3-1,TGTGCCAGCAGCCAAACTCCAGGACTAGCGGGGGCAGAAGATGAGCAGTTCTTC,CASSQTPGLAGAEDEQFF